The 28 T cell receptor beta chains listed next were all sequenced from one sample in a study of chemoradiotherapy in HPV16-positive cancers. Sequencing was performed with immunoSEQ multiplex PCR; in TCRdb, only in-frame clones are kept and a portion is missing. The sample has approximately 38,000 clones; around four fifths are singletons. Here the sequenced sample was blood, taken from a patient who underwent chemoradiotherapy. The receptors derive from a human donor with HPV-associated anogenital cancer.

CDR3 coding DNA: TGCGCCAGCAGCGCCGGACTTCGTAAGGGTAATGAGCAGTTCTTC. Translating gives CASSAGLRKGNEQFF. This chain uses TRBV5-1 with TRBJ2-1; a weak D match, TRBD2 (5 bases). V was trimmed by 4 bases and J by 7 bases, leaving 18 bases between them. Germline CDR1 and CDR2: SGHRS and YFSETQ. The CDR3 consists of 15 residues.

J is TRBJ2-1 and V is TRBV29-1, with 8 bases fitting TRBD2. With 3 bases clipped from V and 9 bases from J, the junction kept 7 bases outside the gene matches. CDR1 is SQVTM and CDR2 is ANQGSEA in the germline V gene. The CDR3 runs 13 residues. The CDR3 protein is CSVEVQRGSEQFF. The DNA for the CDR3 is TGCAGCGTTGAGGTCCAGCGGGGGAGTGAGCAGTTCTTC.

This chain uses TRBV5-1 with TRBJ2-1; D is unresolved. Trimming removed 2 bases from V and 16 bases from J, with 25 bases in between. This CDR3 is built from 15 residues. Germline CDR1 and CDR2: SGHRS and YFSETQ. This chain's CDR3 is CASSFRNSQSSRFFF. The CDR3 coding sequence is TGCGCCAGCAGCTTTCGGAATTCCCAGAGTTCGCGGTTCTTCTTC.

In nucleotides, the CDR3 is TGTGCCAGCAGCCCCCCGGAGGTCGGGGAGCTGTTTTTT. Translating it yields CASSPPEVGELFF. The chain employs TRBV7-9 and TRBJ2-2, with D perhaps matching TRBD2 (5 bases). Germline assignment: CDR1 SEHNR and CDR2 FQNEAQ (reference sequence). The CDR3 loop spans 13 amino acids. Trimming took off 5 bases at V and 7 bases at J, with 11 bases between the two ends. The variable domain in full, with the rest retrieved from reference TRBV7-9 and TRBJ2-2, is DTGVSQNPRHKITKRGQNVTFRCDPISEHNRLYWYRQTLGQGPEFLTYFQNEAQLEKSRLLSDRFSAERPKGSFSTLEIQRTEQGDSAMYLCASSPPEVGELFFGEGSRLTVL.

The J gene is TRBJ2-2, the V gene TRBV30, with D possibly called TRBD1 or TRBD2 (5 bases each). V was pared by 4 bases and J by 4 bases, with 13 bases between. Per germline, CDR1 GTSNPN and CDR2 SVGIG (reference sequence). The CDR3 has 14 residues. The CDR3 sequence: CAWNRGQSTGELFF. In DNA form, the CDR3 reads TGTGCCTGGAACCGGGGCCAGAGCACCGGGGAGCTGTTTTTT.

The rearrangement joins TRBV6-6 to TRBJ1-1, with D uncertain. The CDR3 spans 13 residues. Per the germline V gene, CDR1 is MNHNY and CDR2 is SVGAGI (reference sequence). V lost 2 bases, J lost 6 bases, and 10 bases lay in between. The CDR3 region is CASSYKGTAEAFF. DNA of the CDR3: TGTGCCAGCAGTTACAAGGGTACCGCTGAAGCTTTCTTT.

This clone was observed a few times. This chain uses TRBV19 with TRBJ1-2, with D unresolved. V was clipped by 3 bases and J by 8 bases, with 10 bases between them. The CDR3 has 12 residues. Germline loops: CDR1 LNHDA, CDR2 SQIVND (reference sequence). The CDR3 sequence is CASSIGDGGYTF. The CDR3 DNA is TGTGCCAGTAGTATCGGAGATGGAGGCTACACCTTC.

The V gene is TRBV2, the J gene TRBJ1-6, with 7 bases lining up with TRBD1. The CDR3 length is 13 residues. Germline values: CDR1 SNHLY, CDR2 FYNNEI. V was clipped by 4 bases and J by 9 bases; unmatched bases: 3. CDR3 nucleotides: TGTGCCAGCAGTGGGACAGGTGGTTCACCCCTCCACTTT. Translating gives CASSGTGGSPLHF.

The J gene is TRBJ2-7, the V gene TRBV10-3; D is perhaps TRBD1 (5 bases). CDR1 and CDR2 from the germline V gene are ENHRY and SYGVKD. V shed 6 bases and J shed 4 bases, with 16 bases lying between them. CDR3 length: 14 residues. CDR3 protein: CAISAQTDSYEQYF. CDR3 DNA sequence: TGTGCCATCAGCGCCCAGACCGACAGTTACGAGCAGTACTTC.

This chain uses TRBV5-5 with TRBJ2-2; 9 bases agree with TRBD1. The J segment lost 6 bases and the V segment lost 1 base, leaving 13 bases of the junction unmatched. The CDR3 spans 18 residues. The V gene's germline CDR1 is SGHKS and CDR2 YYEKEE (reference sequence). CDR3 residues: CASSLIAGTGSLSGELFF. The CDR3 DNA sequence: TGTGCCAGCAGCTTGATTGCCGGGACAGGGTCTCTTTCCGGGGAGCTGTTTTTT.

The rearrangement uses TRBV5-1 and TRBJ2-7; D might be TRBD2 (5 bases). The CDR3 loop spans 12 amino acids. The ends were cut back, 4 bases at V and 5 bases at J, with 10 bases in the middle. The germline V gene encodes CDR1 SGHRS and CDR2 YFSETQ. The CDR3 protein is CASSPEEDEQYF. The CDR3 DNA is TGCGCCAGCAGCCCGGAGGAGGACGAGCAGTACTTC.

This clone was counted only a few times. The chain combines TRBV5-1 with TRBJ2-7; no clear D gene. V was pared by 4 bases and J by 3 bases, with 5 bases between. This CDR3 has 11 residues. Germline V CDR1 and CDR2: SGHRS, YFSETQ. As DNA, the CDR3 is TGCGCCAGCAGCACAAACTACGAGCAGTACTTC. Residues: CASSTNYEQYF.

This chain's CDR3 is CASSSQGAREKLFF. CDR3 in DNA: TGCGCCAGCAGCTCTCAGGGGGCAAGGGAAAAACTGTTTTTT. V and J are TRBV5-1 and TRBJ1-4, with 8 positions matching TRBD1. CDR3 length: 14 amino acids. Germline trimming cut 3 bases from V and 8 bases from J; bases unmatched to any gene: 6. Per germline, CDR1 SGHRS and CDR2 YFSETQ.

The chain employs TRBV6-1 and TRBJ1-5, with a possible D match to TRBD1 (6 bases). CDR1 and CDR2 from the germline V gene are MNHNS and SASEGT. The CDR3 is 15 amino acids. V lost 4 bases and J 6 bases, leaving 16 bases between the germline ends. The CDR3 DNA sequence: TGTGCCAGCAGTGGGGACACGAGAGGTGGTCAGCCCCAGCATTTT. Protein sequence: CASSGDTRGGQPQHF.

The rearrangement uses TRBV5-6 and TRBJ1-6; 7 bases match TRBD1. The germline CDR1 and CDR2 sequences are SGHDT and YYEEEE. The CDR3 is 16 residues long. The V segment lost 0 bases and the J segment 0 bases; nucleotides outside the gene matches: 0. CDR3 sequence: CASSLAGGSYNSPLHF. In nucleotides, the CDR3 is TGTGCCAGCAGCTTGGCAGGGGGCTCCTATAATTCACCCCTCCACTTT.

The CDR3: CASSRASSGGAKDEQYF. DNA for the CDR3: TGTGCCAGCAGCCGCGCATCTAGCGGGGGGGCTAAGGACGAGCAGTACTTC. The V and J genes are TRBV7-2 and TRBJ2-7; 12 bases align to TRBD2. Losses at the gene ends were 5 bases for V and 5 bases for J; bases not matched to a gene: 13. Germline V gene sequence: CDR1 SGHTA, CDR2 FQGNSA. The CDR3 contains 17 residues.

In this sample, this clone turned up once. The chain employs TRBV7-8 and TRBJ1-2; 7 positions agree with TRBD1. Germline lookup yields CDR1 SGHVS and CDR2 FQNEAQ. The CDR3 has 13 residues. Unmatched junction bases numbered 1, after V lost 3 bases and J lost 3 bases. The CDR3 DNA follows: TGTGCCAGCAGCTTCGACAGGGACTATGGCTACACCTTC. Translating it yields CASSFDRDYGYTF.

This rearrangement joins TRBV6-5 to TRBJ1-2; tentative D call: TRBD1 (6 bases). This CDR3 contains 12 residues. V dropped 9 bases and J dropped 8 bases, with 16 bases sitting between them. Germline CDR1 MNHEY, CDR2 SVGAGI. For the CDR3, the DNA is TGTGCCAGTTCGACAGGAGCCATCGGCTACACCTTC. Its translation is CASSTGAIGYTF.

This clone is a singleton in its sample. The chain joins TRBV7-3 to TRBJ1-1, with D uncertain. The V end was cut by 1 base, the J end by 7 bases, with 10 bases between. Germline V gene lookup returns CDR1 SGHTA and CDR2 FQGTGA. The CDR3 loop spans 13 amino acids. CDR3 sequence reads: CASSLRLAGEAFF. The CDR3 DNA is TGTGCCAGCAGCTTAAGGCTTGCGGGTGAAGCTTTCTTT.

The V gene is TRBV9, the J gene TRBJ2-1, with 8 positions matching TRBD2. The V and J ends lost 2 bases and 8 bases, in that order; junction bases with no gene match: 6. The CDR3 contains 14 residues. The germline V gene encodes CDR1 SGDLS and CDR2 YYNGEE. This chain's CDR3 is CASSVGGAFDEQFF. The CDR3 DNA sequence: TGTGCCAGCAGCGTCGGGGGGGCCTTCGATGAGCAGTTCTTC.

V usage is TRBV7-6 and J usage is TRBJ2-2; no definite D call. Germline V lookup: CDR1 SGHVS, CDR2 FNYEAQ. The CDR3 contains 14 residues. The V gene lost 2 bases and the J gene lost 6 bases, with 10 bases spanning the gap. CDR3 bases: TGTGCCAGCAGCTTAATTGGCGACGCCGGGGAGCTGTTTTTT. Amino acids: CASSLIGDAGELFF.

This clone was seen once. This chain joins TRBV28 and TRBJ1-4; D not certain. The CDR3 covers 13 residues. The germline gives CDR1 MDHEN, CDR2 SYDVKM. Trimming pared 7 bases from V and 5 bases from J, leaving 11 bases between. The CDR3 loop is CASMWGTNEKLFF. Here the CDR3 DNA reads TGTGCCAGCATGTGGGGTACCAATGAAAAACTGTTTTTT. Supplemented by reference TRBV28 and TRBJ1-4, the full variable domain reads DVKVTQSSRYLVKRTGEKVFLECVQDMDHENMFWYRQDPGLGLRLIYFSYDVKMKEKGDIPEGYSVSREKKERFSLILESASTNQTSMYLCASMWGTNEKLFFGSGTQLSVL.

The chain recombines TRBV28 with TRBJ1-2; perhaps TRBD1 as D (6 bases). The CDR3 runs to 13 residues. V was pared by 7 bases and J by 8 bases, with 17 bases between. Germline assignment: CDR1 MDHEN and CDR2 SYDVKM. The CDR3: CASTLAGARGYTF. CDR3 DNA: TGTGCCAGCACCCTTGCGGGGGCACGAGGCTACACCTTC.

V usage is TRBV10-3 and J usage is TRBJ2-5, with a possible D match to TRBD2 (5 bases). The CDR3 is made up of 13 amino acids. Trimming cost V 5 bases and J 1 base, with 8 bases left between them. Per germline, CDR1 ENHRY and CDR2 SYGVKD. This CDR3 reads CAISSGFQETQYF. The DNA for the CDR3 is TGTGCCATCAGTAGCGGCTTCCAAGAGACCCAGTACTTC.

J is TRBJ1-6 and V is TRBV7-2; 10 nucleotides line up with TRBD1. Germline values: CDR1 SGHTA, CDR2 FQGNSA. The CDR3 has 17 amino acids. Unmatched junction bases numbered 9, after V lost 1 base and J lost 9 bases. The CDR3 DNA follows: TGTGCCAGCAGCTTAGTTCCTCCGGGACAGGGGAGTTCACCCCTCCACTTT. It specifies CASSLVPPGQGSSPLHF.

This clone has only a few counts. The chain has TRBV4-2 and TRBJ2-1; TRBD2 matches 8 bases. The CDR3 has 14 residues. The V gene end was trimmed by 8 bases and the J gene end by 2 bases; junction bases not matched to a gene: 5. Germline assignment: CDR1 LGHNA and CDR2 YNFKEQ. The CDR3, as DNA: TGTGCCAGCCGGCGGGGGGTTACCTACAATGAGCAGTTCTTC. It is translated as CASRRGVTYNEQFF.

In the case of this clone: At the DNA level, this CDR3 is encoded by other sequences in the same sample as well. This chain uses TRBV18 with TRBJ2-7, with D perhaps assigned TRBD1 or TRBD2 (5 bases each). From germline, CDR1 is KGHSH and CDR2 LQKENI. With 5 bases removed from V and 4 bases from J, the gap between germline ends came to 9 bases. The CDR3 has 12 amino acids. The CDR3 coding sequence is TGTGCCAGCTCAGGGGACGGTTACGAGCAGTACTTC. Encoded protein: CASSGDGYEQYF.

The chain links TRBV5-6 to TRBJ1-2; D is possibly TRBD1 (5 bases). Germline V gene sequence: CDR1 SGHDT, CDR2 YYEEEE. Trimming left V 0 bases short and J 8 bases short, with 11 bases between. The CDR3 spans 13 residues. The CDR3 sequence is CASSLEGTLGYTF. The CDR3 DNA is TGTGCCAGCAGCTTGGAGGGGACTCTAGGCTACACCTTC.